This T cell receptor (beta chain) was identified in a study of regulatory T cells in long-lasting Graves disease. The time point was: newly diagnosed GD, antithyroid drugs for less than 3 months. Construction of the TCR library relied on RNA isolated from PBMCs. The authors built TCR beta libraries using iRepertoire HTBI primers and Arm-PCR of CDR3 regions. TCRdb analysed the multiplex PCR reads with MiXCR anew, one entry per CDR3 protein. The table shows hundreds of thousands of distinct CDR3 sequences, with over 15% occurring only once. The CDR3 runs to 15 residues. Trimming took 1 base from V and 2 from J, leaving 11 bases between them. CDR1 and CDR2 from the germline V gene are SGHTS and YDEGEE. This clonotype was observed at least ten times. These data were also reused for a study on T cells in Graves' hyperthyroidism and ophthalmopathy.

The V call is TRBV5-8, the J call TRBJ2-3, with D possibly TRBD2 on 5 matching bases. The sample here was peripheral blood mononuclear cells (PBMCs), taken at new diagnosis, from a patient treated with antithyroid drugs. The TCR sequence derives from a man aged 35-49 years with Graves disease. The CDR3 here is CASSLRAGLTDTQYF. CDR3 DNA: TGTGCCAGCAGCTTGAGGGCAGGACTCACAGATACGCAGTATTTT. The entire variable domain, with the rest obtained from reference TRBV5-8 and TRBJ2-3, is as follows: EAGVTQSPTHLIKTRGQQATLRCSPISGHTSVYWYQQALGLGLQFLLWYDEGEERNRGNFPPRFSGRQFPNYSSELNVNALELEDSALYLCASSLRAGLTDTQYFGPGTRLTVL.